The present T cell receptor beta chain was sequenced within a study of blood T cell repertoires in COVID-19. Turning to the study itself: Specimens from acute and convalescent COVID-19 originated in the United States, Italy and Spain. The cDNA or gDNA used as material had been derived from T cells, B-cell-depleted T cells, or PBMCs.

Original analysis: Nucleated cell counts were estimated from reference gene primer amplification. Clones were sequenced by immunoSEQ multiplex PCR, and TCRdb holds only the in-frame ones, with some missing. That table supplies the V and J calls and clone size; D and trimming were determined from the DNA. The sample holds 100,000 to 150,000 clones, around 89% seen once. The trim removed 5 bases at V and 5 bases at J, leaving 9 bases unmatched. The CDR3 totals 15 residues. Germline assignment: CDR1 SGHTA and CDR2 FQGNSA. The chain recombines TRBV7-2 with TRBJ1-1; 9 positions match TRBD1. The specimen was peripheral blood. This receptor was obtained from a man between 60 and 75 years old with COVID-19, enrolled during active disease. The CDR3 loop reads CASSLLRDRATEAFF. CDR3 DNA sequence: TGTGCCAGCAGCCTCCTCCGGGACAGGGCTACTGAAGCTTTCTTT.